This T cell receptor (beta chain) was captured by sequencing in a study of T-cell reconstitution after alpha-beta-depleted transplantation in children. Germline assignment: CDR1 LNHNV and CDR2 YYDKDF (reference sequence). V was shortened by 0 bases and J by 1 base, with 9 bases between the two germline ends. This CDR3 region has 15 residues. Regarding the study as a whole: As was reported, about two months after transplant, alpha-beta T cells came from several hundred expanded graft clones. The study traced high day-60 TCRbeta diversity in some patients to surviving recipient T cells and thymic progenitors. Newly generated T cells supplied most T-cell counts and diversity one year post-transplant.

Molecular barcoding with unique molecular identifiers was used for the TCRbeta library. Each CDR3 protein gets one entry after TCRdb re-called the PCR reads with MiXCR. The sample yields 550,000 to 600,000 distinct CDR3 sequences, 20% to 25% seen once. Notes on this clonotype: What it binds is unknown.

This receptor was obtained from a boy younger than two who had a stem cell transplant for acute myeloid leukemia, so the T cells may come from the graft donor. The sequencing here drew on PBMCs, mostly from graft donor cells, taken 360 days after TCRalphabeta/CD19-depleted stem cell transplant. The chain joins TRBV15 to TRBJ2-5; no firm D call. The DNA of the CDR3 is TGTGCCACCAGCAGAGATTCCCGAGCCCAAGAGACCCAGTACTTC. This translates into CATSRDSRAQETQYF.